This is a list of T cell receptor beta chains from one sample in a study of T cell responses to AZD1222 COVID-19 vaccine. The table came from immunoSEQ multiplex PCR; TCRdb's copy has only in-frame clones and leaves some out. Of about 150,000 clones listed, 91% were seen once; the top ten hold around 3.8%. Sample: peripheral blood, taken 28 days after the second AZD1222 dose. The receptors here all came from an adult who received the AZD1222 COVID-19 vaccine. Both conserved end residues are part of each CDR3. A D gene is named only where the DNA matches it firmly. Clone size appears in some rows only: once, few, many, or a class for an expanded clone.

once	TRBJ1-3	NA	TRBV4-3	TGCGCCAGCAGCCAAGGGAGCGACAGCCTCTCTGGAAACACCATATATTTT	CASSQGSDSLSGNTIYF
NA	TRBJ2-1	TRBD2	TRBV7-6	TGTGCCAGCAGCTTATCTCCACTAGCGGGAGGGGTCAATGAGCAGTTCTTC	CASSLSPLAGGVNEQFF
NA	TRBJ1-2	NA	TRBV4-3	TGCGCCAGCAGCCAAGATCAAGTCAGTGGCTACACCTTC	CASSQDQVSGYTF
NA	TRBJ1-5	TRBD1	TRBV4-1	TGCGCCAGCAGCCAAGGTTACCGGGACAGGGTGAATCAGCCCCAGCATTTT	CASSQGYRDRVNQPQHF
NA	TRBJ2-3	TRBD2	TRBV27	TGTGCCAGCAGTGGGGACTACCTCACAGATACGCAGTATTTT	CASSGDYLTDTQYF
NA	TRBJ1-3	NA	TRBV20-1	TGCAGTGCTAGTGACGTCGGAAACACCATATATTTT	CSASDVGNTIYF
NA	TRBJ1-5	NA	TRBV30	TGTGCCTGGAGTCAGGGGAATCAGCCCCAGCATTTT	CAWSQGNQPQHF
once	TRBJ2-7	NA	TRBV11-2	TGTGCCAGCAGCTCCACATCCTTCGGAGAGCAGTACTTC	CASSSTSFGEQYF
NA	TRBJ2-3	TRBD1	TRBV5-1	TGCGCCAGCAGCTTGGCCGACAGGGAGCCAGATACGCAGTATTTT	CASSLADREPDTQYF
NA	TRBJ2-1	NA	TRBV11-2	TGTGCCAGCAGCCCCCACGGGTACAATGAGCAGTTCTTC	CASSPHGYNEQFF
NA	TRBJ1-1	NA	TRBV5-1	TGCGCCAGCAGATGGGGGCGAGACACTGAAGCTTTCTTT	CASRWGRDTEAFF
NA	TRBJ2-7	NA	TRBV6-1	TGTGCCAGCAGTGAAGTGGGGTTTGAGATCTACGAGCAGTACTTC	CASSEVGFEIYEQYF
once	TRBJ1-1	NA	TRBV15	TGTGCCACCCAATCGGGGAGGGATCTTGCTGAAGCTTTCTTT	CATQSGRDLAEAFF
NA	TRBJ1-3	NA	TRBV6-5	TGTGCCAGCCTCCCTGGAAGCTCTGGAAACACCATATATTTT	CASLPGSSGNTIYF
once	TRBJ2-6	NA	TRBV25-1	TGTGCCAGCAGACTAAGCTCTGGGGCCAACGTCCTGACTTTC	CASRLSSGANVLTF
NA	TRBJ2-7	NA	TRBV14	TGTGCCAGCAGCCAAGTGGTGGGACCGACCCTATACGAGCAGTACTTC	CASSQVVGPTLYEQYF
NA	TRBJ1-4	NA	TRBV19	TGTGCCAGTGATACAGGGATTTCAACTAATGAAAAACTGTTTTTT	CASDTGISTNEKLFF
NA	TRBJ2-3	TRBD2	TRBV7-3	TGTGCCAGCAGCCGAGCGGGAGGTAGCACAGATACGCAGTATTTT	CASSRAGGSTDTQYF
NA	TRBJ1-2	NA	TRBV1	TGCACCAGCAGCCAACCCCTTCGGGCAGCGCGTGGCTACACCTTC	CTSSQPLRAARGYTF
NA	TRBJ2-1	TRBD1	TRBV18	TGTGCCAGCTCACGAACAGGGGGCGGTCACAATGAGCAGTTCTTC	CASSRTGGGHNEQFF
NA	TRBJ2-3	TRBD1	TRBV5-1	TGCGCCAGCAGCTTGGTGGGGACAGGGGACCTCCTCCTAGTAAATACGCAGTATTTT	CASSLVGTGDLLLVNTQYF
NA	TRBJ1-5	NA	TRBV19	TGTGCCAGTAGTATAGACGGGGGGGTGCAGCCCCAGCATTTT	CASSIDGGVQPQHF
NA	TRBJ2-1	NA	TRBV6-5	TGTGCCAGCGCCTATCCAACCCGGGCGGGCAATGAGCAGTTCTTC	CASAYPTRAGNEQFF
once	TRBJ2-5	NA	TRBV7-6	TGTGCCAGCAGCTTACCCCGGGCAAGACGGGAGACCCAGTACTTC	CASSLPRARRETQYF
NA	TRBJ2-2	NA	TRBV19	TGTGCCAGTAGCAGGACATCAGGCGACACCGGGGAGCTGTTTTTT	CASSRTSGDTGELFF
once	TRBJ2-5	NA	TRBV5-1	TGCGCCAGCAGCTTGAGCGACAGTCTAGAGACCCAGTACTTC	CASSLSDSLETQYF
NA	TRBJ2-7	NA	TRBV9	TGTGCCAGCAGCGTAGGGTTTGGGCGGGAAACCTACGAGCAGTACTTC	CASSVGFGRETYEQYF
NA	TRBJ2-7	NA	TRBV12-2	TGTGCAAGTCGCTTAGCCCCAACTAACCGGGACTCCGAGCAGTACTTC	CASRLAPTNRDSEQYF
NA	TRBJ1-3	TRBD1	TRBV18	TGTGCCAGCTCACCACGGGAAACAGGGGCCCCCTCTGGAAACACCATATATTTT	CASSPRETGAPSGNTIYF
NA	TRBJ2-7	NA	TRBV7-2	TGTGCCAGCAGCTCTACCTTCCTTCAGGGAGGCGAGCAGTACTTC	CASSSTFLQGGEQYF
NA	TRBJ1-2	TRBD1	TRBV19	TGTGCCAGTAGAATCAGGGGGACAGGGCGGGATCATGGCTACACCTTC	CASRIRGTGRDHGYTF
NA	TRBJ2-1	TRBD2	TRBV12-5	TGTGCTAGTGGTTTTCCCGGGACTAGCGAGTACAATGAGCAGTTCTTC	CASGFPGTSEYNEQFF
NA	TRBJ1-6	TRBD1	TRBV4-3	TGCGCCAGCAGCCAATTTGACAGGGGGAATTCACCCCTCCACTTT	CASSQFDRGNSPLHF
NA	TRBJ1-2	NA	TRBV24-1	TGTGCCACCAGTGACTCGGTAGATGGCTACACCTTC	CATSDSVDGYTF
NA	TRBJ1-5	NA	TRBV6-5	TGTGCCAGCAAGAGGGGGGGAAGCAATCAGCCCCAGCATTTT	CASKRGGSNQPQHF
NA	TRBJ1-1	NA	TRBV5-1	TGCGCCAGCAGCTTGCTACAGACGAACACTGAAGCTTTCTTT	CASSLLQTNTEAFF
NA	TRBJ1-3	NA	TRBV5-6	TGTGCCAGCAGCTTGATAACACCGGACACCATATATTTT	CASSLITPDTIYF
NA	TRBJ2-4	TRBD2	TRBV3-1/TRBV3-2	TGTGCCAGCAGCCAAGTTGGTTGGGCTAGCGGAAAAAACATTCAGTACTTC	CASSQVGWASGKNIQYF
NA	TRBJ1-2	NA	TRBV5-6	TGTGCCAGCAGCGTCATAGGAGAAACTAACTATGGCTACACCTTC	CASSVIGETNYGYTF
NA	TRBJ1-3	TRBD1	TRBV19	TGTGCCAGTAGCCTGAGACAGGGCTCTGGAAACACCATATATTTT	CASSLRQGSGNTIYF
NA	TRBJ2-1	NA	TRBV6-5	TGTGCCAGCACCGGACTTACCCAGAGGGGCAATGAGCAGTTCTTC	CASTGLTQRGNEQFF
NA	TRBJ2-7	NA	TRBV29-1	TGCAGCGTTGTGGTAGGGGGAACCTACGAGCAGTACTTC	CSVVVGGTYEQYF
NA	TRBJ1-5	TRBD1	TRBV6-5	TGTGCCAGCAAAGACAGGGAACGAAGTCAGCCCCAGCATTTT	CASKDRERSQPQHF
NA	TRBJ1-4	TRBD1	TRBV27	TGTGCCAGCAGTATGCGACAGGGGGTAAAACTGTTTTTT	CASSMRQGVKLFF
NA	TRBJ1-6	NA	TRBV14	TGTGCCAGCAGCCCGACGAATTGGAATTCACCCCTCCACTTT	CASSPTNWNSPLHF
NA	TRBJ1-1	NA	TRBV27	TGTGCCAGTTTTCGGATGAACACTGAAGCTTTCTTT	CASFRMNTEAFF
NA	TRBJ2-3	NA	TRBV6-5	TGTGCCAGCAGTTACTCGAAAGTTGGGAGCACAGATACGCAGTATTTT	CASSYSKVGSTDTQYF
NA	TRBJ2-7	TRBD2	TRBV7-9	TGTGCCAGCATAGCGGGGAGCTACGAGCAGTACTTC	CASIAGSYEQYF